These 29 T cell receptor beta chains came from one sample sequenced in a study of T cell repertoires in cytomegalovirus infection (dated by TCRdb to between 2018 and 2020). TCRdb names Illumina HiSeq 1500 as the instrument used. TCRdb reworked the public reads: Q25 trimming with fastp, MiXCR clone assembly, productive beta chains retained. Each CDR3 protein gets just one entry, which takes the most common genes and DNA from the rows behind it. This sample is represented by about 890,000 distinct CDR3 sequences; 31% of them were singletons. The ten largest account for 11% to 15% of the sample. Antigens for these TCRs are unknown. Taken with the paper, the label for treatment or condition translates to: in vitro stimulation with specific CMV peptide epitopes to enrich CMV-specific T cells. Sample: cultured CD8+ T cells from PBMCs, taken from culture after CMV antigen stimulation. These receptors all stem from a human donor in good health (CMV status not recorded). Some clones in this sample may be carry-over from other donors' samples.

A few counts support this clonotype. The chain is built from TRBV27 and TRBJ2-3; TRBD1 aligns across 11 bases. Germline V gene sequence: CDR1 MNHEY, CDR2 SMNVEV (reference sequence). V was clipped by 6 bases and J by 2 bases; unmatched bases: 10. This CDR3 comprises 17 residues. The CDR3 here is CASRLAGTGGHTDTQYF. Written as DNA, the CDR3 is TGTGCCAGCAGGCTCGCCGGGACAGGGGGACACACAGATACGCAGTATTTT.

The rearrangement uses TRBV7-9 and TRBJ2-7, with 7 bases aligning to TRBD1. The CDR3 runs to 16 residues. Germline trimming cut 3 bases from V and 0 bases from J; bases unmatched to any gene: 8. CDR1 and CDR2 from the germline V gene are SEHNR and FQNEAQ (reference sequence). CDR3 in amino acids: CASSFRTGDFSYEQYF. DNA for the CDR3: TGTGCCAGCAGCTTTCGGACAGGTGACTTCTCCTACGAGCAGTACTTC.

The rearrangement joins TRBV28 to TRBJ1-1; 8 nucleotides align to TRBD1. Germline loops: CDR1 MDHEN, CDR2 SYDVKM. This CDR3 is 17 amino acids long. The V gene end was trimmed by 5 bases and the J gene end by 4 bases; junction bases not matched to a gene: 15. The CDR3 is CASSSLHLQGALTEAFF. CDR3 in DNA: TGTGCCAGCAGTAGCCTTCACCTTCAGGGGGCCCTCACTGAAGCTTTCTTT.

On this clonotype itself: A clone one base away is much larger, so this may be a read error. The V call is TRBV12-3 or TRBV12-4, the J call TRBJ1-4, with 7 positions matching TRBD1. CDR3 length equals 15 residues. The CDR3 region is CTSSPGTVEIEKLFF. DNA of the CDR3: TGTACCAGCAGTCCCGGGACAGTCGAAATCGAAAAACTGTTTTTT.

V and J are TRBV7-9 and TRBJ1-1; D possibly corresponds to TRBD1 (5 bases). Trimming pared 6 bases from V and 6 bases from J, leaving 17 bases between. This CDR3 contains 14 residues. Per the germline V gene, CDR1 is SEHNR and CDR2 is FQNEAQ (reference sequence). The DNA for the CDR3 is TGTGCCAGCAGGGGGGATCACAGTCGAGCTGAAGCTTTCTTT. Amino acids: CASRGDHSRAEAFF.

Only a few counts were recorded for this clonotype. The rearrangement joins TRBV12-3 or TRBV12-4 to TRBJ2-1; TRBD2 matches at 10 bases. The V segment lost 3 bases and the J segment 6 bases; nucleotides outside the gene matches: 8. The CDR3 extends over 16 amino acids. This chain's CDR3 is CASSLRAGGPVNEQFF. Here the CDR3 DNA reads TGTGCCAGCAGTTTGAGAGCGGGGGGGCCCGTCAATGAGCAGTTCTTC.

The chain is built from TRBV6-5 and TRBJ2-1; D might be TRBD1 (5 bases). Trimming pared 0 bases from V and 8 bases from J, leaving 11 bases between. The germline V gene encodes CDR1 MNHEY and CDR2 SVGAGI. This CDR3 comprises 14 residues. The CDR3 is CASSYSTVGDEQFF. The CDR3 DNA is TGTGCCAGCAGTTACTCGACAGTCGGCGATGAGCAGTTCTTC.

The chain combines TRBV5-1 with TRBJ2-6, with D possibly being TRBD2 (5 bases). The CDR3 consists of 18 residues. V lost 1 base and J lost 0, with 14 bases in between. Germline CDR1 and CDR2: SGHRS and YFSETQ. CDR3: CASSLTGILYSGANVLTF. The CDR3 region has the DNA TGCGCCAGCAGCTTGACGGGAATCCTTTACTCTGGGGCCAACGTCCTGACTTTC. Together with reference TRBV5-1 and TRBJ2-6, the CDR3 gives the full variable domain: KAGVTQTPRYLIKTRGQQVTLSCSPISGHRSVSWYQQTPGQGLQFLFEYFSETQRNKGNFPGRFSGRQFSNSRSEMNVSTLELGDSALYLCASSLTGILYSGANVLTFGAGSRLTVL.

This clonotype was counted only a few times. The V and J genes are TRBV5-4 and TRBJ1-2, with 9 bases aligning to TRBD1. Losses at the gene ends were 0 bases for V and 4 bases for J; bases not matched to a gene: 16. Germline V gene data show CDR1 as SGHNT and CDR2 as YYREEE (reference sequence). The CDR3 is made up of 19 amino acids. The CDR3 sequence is CASSLGYRDRAPKVYGYTF. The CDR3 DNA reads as TGTGCCAGCAGCTTGGGATACCGGGACAGGGCTCCGAAGGTCTATGGCTACACCTTC. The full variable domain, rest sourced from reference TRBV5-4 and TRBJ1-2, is ETGVTQSPTHLIKTRGQQVTLRCSSQSGHNTVSWYQQALGQGPQFIFQYYREEENGRGNFPPRFSGLQFPNYSSELNVNALELDDSALYLCASSLGYRDRAPKVYGYTFGSGTRLTVV.

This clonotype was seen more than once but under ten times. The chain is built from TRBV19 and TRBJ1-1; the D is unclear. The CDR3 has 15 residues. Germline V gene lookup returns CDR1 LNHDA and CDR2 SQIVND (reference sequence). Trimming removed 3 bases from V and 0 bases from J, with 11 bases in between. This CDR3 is CASSISPEMNTEAFF. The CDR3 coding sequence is TGTGCCAGTAGTATTTCCCCTGAGATGAACACTGAAGCTTTCTTT.

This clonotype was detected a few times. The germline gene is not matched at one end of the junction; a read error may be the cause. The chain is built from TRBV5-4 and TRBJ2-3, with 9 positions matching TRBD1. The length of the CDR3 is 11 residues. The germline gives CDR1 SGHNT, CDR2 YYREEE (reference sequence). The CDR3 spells CASSLTGGIHF. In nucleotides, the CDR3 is TGTGCCAGCAGCTTGACAGGGGGCATTCATTTT.

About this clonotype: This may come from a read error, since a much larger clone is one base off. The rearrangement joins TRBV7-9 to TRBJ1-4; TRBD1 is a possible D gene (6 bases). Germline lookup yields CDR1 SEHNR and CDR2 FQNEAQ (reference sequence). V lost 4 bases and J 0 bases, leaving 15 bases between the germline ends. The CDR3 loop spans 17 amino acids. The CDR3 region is CASSSRVRGSTNEKLFF. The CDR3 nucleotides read TGTGCCAGCAGCTCAAGGGTCAGGGGATCAACTAATGAAAAACTGTTTTTT.

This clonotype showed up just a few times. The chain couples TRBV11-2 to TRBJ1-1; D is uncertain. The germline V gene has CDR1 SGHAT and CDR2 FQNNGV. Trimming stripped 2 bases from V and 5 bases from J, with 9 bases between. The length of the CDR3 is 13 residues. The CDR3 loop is CASSLSEATEAFF. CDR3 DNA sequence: TGTGCCAGCAGCTTATCAGAGGCGACTGAAGCTTTCTTT.

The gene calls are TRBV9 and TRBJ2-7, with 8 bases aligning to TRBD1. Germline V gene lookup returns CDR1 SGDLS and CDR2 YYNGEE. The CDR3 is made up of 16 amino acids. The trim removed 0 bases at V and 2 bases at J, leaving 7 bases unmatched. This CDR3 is CASSVDPGQAAYEQYF. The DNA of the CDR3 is TGTGCCAGCAGCGTAGATCCGGGACAGGCGGCCTACGAGCAGTACTTC.

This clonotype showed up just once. This CDR3 is CAGRDGQNTEAFF. CDR3 DNA: TGTGCCGGCCGGGACGGCCAGAACACTGAAGCTTTCTTT. The rearrangement links TRBV10-3 to TRBJ1-1; the D gene is possibly TRBD1 (5 bases). V lost 11 bases, J lost 1 base, and 14 bases lay in between. The CDR3 has 13 amino acids. The germline gives CDR1 ENHRY, CDR2 SYGVKD.

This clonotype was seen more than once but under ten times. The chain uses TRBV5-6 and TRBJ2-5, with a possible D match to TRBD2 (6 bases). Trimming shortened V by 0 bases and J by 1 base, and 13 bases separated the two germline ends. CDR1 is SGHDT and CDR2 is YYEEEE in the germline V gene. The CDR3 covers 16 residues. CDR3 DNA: TGTGCCAGCAGCTTGGGTTCGGAGGGAATCCAAGAGACCCAGTACTTC. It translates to CASSLGSEGIQETQYF.

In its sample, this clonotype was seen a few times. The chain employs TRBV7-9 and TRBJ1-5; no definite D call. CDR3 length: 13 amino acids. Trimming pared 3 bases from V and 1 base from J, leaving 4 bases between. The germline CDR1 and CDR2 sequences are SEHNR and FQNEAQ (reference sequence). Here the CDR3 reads CASSFESNQPQHF. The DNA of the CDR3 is TGTGCCAGCAGCTTTGAAAGCAATCAGCCCCAGCATTTT.

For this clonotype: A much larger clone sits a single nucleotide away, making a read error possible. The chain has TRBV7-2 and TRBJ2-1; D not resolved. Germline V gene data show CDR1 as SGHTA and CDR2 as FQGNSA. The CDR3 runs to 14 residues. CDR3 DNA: TGTGCCAACAGCTTAGCCGGACGAGACAATGAGCAGTTCTTC. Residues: CANSLAGRDNEQFF.

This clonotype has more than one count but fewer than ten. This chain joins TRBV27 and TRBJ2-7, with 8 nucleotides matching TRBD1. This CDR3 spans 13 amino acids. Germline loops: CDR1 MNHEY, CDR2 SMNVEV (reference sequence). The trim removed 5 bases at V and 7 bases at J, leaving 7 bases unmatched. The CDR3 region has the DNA TGTGCCAGCAGTCACGGGACAGGCGAAGAGCAGTACGTC. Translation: CASSHGTGEEQYV.

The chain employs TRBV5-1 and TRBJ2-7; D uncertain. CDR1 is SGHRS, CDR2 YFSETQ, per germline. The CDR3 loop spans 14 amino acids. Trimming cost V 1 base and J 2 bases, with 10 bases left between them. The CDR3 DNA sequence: TGCGCCAGCAGCTTGTTTCCAGAAACCTACGAGCAGTACGTC. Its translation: CASSLFPETYEQYV.

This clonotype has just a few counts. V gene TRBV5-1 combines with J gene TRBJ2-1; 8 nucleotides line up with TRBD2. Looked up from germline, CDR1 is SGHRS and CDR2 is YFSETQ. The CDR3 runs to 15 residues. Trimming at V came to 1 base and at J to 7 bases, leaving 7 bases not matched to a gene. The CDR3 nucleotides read TGCGCCAGCAGCTTGATCGGCGGGGGGCAGAATGAGCAGTTCTTC. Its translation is CASSLIGGGQNEQFF.

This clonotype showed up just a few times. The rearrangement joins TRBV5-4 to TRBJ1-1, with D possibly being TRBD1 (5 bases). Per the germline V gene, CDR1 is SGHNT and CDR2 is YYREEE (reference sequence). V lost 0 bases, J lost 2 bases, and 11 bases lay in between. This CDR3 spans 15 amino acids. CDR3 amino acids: CASSLDSGLNTEAFF. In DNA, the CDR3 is TGTGCCAGCAGCTTGGATTCAGGGCTCAACACTGAAGCTTTCTTT.

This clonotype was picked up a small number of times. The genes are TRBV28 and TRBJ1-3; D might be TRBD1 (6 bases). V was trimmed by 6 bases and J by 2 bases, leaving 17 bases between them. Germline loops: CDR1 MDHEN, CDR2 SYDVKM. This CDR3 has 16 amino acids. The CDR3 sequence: CASRPLRGNPGNTIYF. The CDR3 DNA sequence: TGTGCCAGCAGGCCCCTGAGGGGGAACCCTGGAAACACCATATATTTT.

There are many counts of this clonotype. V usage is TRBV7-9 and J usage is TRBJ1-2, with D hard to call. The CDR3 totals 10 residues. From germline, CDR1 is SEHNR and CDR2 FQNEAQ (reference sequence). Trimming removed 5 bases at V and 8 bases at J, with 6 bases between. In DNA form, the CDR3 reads TGTGCCAGCAGCGAAGGAGGCTACACCTTC. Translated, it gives CASSEGGYTF.

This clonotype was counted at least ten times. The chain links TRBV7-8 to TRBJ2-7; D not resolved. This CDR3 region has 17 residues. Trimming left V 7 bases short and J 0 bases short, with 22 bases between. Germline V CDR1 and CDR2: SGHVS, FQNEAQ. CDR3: CASIHGRPSISSYEQYF. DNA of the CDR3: TGTGCCAGCATTCATGGCCGGCCCTCCATTTCCTCCTACGAGCAGTACTTC.

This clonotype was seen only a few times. The CDR3 is CASSPRQGFSTDTQYF. As DNA, the CDR3 is TGTGCCAGCAGTCCCCGACAGGGGTTTAGCACAGATACGCAGTATTTT. V and J are TRBV12-3 or TRBV12-4 and TRBJ2-3; 8 nucleotides line up with TRBD1. The V and J ends lost 5 bases and 0 bases, in that order; junction bases with no gene match: 7. This CDR3 is built from 16 residues.

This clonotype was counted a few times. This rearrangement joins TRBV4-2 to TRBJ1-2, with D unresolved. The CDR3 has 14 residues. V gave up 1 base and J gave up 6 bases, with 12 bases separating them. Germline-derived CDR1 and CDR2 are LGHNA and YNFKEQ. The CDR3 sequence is CASSQVSWRDGYTF. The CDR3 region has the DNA TGTGCCAGCAGCCAAGTCAGCTGGCGGGATGGCTACACCTTC.

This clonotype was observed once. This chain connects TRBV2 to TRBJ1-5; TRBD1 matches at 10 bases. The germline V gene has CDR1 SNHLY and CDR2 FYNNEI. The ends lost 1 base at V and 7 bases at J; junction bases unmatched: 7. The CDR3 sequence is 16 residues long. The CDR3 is CASSEVGQGPDQPQHF. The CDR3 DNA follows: TGTGCCAGCAGTGAAGTGGGACAGGGGCCGGACCAGCCCCAGCATTTT.

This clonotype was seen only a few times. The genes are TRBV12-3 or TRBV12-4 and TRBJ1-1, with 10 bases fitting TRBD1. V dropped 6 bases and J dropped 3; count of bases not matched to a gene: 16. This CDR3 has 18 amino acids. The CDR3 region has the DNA TGTGCCAGCAGCCCCTTTGACAGGGGGCGAGGTCAGGACACTGAAGCTTTCTTT. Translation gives CASSPFDRGRGQDTEAFF.